The present entry profiles one T cell receptor beta chain with its context. The data were taken from a study of blood T cell repertoires in COVID-19. The V gene end was trimmed by 7 bases and the J gene end by 2 bases; junction bases not matched to a gene: 3. The CDR3 totals 14 residues. Germline-derived CDR1 and CDR2 are MDHEN and SYDVKM. Sequenced by immunoSEQ multiplex PCR; TCRdb stores in-frame clones only, minus some. In the table there are about 250,000 clones, around 89% of which are singletons. The clonotype comes from a woman aged 25 to 39 with COVID-19, enrolled during active disease. The sequencing sample was made of peripheral blood. The J gene is TRBJ2-1, the V gene TRBV28; 9 bases match TRBD1. The CDR3 DNA follows: TGTGCCAGCAAAACAGGGGGCGCCTACAATGAGCAGTTCTTC. It translates to CASKTGGAYNEQFF.